Each of the 29 T cell receptor beta chains below was sequenced from the same sample in a study of beta chain features in type 1 diabetes. As every portion of the isolated RNA was reverse transcribed, the sequencing read expressed TCRB transcripts. TCRdb's table, derived via immunoSEQ multiplex PCR, lists solely in-frame clones and lacks some. The repertoire holds 240,000 or so clones, with about 30% as singletons. Material for sequencing was central memory CD4+ T cells from blood. All receptors derive from a man younger than 45 in good health.

This clone was seen only a few times. The J gene is TRBJ1-5, the V gene TRBV6-1; D ambiguous. The V gene lost 3 bases and the J gene lost 3 bases, with 6 bases spanning the gap. The CDR3 is 13 amino acids. Germline V CDR1 and CDR2: MNHNS, SASEGT. CDR3 protein: CASSDRNNQPQHF. CDR3 nucleotides: TGTGCCAGCAGTGACAGAAACAATCAGCCCCAGCATTTT.

This clone came up a few times. This chain joins TRBV6-1 and TRBJ2-2; 8 bases agree with TRBD2. Losses at the gene ends were 5 bases for V and 6 bases for J; bases not matched to a gene: 8. This CDR3 contains 15 residues. Germline lookup yields CDR1 MNHNS and CDR2 SASEGT. CDR3 protein: CASSFNGGAAGELFF. CDR3 nucleotide sequence: TGTGCCAGCAGTTTCAACGGGGGGGCCGCCGGGGAGCTGTTTTTT.

This clone was observed a single time. The chain combines TRBV29-1 with TRBJ1-1; D unclear. The ends were cut back, 2 bases at V and 5 bases at J, with 12 bases in the middle. The CDR3 contains 13 residues. Germline loops: CDR1 SQVTM, CDR2 ANQGSEA. The CDR3 protein is CSVESLQITEAFF. As DNA, the CDR3 is TGCAGCGTTGAATCTCTGCAAATAACTGAAGCTTTCTTT.

The rearrangement joins TRBV7-2 to TRBJ2-5; D might be TRBD1 (5 bases). V was pared by 1 base and J by 6 bases, with 6 bases between. The CDR3 runs to 12 residues. Germline lookup yields CDR1 SGHTA and CDR2 FQGNSA. The DNA of the CDR3 is TGTGCCAGCAGCTTAGGACAGAAGACCCAGTACTTC. Residues: CASSLGQKTQYF.

This clone showed up just a few times. J is TRBJ2-6 and V is TRBV5-4, with D possibly matching TRBD2 (5 bases). Trimming took off 1 base at V and 0 bases at J, with 8 bases between the two ends. CDR1 is SGHNT, CDR2 YYREEE, per germline (reference sequence). The CDR3 runs 16 residues. This chain's CDR3 is CASSLRRDSGANVLTF. The CDR3 DNA follows: TGTGCCAGCAGCTTGAGACGGGACTCTGGGGCCAACGTCCTGACTTTC.

The genes are TRBV7-2 and TRBJ2-1; 8 nucleotides agree with TRBD1. This CDR3 is built from 15 residues. The V gene's germline CDR1 is SGHTA and CDR2 FQGNSA. The J segment lost 2 bases and the V segment lost 5 bases, leaving 5 bases of the junction unmatched. The CDR3, as DNA: TGTGCCAGCAGCCTAGGACAGGGCACCTACAATGAGCAGTTCTTC. Its translation: CASSLGQGTYNEQFF.

V is TRBV20-1 and J is TRBJ2-1, with D tentatively TRBD2 (5 bases). The CDR3 is 11 residues long. Trimming removed 6 bases at V and 5 bases at J, with 8 bases between. Germline CDR1 DFQATT, CDR2 SNEGSKA (reference sequence). Here the CDR3 DNA reads TGCAGTGCCCGGACTGACAATGAGCAGTTCTTC. Translating gives CSARTDNEQFF.

The chain recombines TRBV29-1 with TRBJ2-6, with D perhaps TRBD1 (6 bases). V lost 7 bases to trimming and J lost 0 bases, with 10 bases between them. The germline V gene encodes CDR1 SQVTM and CDR2 ANQGSEA. This CDR3 has 14 residues. CDR3 nucleotides: TGCAGCGCTGGACAGCGCTCTGGGGCCAACGTCCTGACTTTC. It is translated as CSAGQRSGANVLTF.

This sequence joins TRBV5-1 and TRBJ1-2; TRBD1 matches 8 bases. Germline V gene lookup returns CDR1 SGHRS and CDR2 YFSETQ. The V and J ends lost 3 bases and 8 bases, in that order; junction bases with no gene match: 9. This CDR3 spans 14 amino acids. The CDR3 region is CASSWDRQDRGYTF. The CDR3 DNA is TGCGCCAGCAGCTGGGACAGGCAGGACAGAGGCTACACCTTC.

This clone was counted at least ten times. V is TRBV30 and J is TRBJ2-3; the match to TRBD2 covers 7 bases. V shed 1 base and J 4 bases; nucleotides not matched to a gene: 2. The CDR3 length is 13 residues. Germline CDR1 reads GTSNPN; CDR2 reads SVGIG (reference sequence). CDR3 sequence reads: CAWSGLAADTQYF. Written as DNA, the CDR3 is TGTGCCTGGAGTGGCCTAGCGGCAGATACGCAGTATTTT. Full variable domain (missing parts from reference TRBV30 and TRBJ2-3): SQTIHQWPATLVQPVGSPLSLECTVEGTSNPNLYWYRQAAGRGLQLLFYSVGIGQISSEVPQNLSASRPQDRQFILSSKKLLLSDSGFYLCAWSGLAADTQYFGPGTRLTVL.

The chain couples TRBV7-6 to TRBJ2-6; no definite D call. The CDR3 is made up of 15 amino acids. Germline CDR1 and CDR2: SGHVS and FNYEAQ. V lost 2 bases and J lost 0, with 5 bases in between. The DNA of the CDR3 is TGTGCCAGCAGCTTACCGGGCTCTGGGGCCAACGTCCTGACTTTC. Encoded protein: CASSLPGSGANVLTF.

This chain connects TRBV14 to TRBJ2-5, with TRBD2 matching 7 bases. CDR1 and CDR2 (germline): SGHDN, FVKESK. This CDR3 comprises 15 residues. Trimming removed 6 bases from V and 3 bases from J; junction bases left unmatched: 10. The CDR3 bases are TGTGCCAGCAGTCTAGGCAGGACTAGTGAAGAGACCCAGTACTTC. Translation gives CASSLGRTSEETQYF.

J is TRBJ2-2 and V is TRBV28, with D tentatively TRBD2 (6 bases). The CDR3 has 13 amino acids. V was trimmed by 7 bases and J by 4 bases, leaving 10 bases between them. Germline values: CDR1 MDHEN, CDR2 SYDVKM. The CDR3 spells CASTGVFTGELFF. CDR3 coding DNA: TGTGCCAGCACGGGGGTGTTCACCGGGGAGCTGTTTTTT.

This clone showed up many times. The rearrangement links TRBV2 to TRBJ2-3, with TRBD2 matching over 10 bases. Germline V gives CDR1 SNHLY, CDR2 FYNNEI. CDR3 size: 17 residues. After removal of 8 bases from V and 2 bases from J, the junction contained 13 bases not matched to a gene. The CDR3 here is CASFQREGRPLTDTQYF. Written as DNA, the CDR3 is TGTGCCAGCTTTCAGCGGGAGGGTCGCCCACTCACAGATACGCAGTATTTT.

This chain connects TRBV30 to TRBJ1-1, with D possibly matching TRBD1 (6 bases). Germline-derived CDR1 and CDR2 are GTSNPN and SVGIG (reference sequence). This CDR3 is 13 amino acids long. Between the trimmed V and J ends, which lost 5 bases and 6 bases, there was a span of 16 bases. CDR3 in DNA: TGTGCCTGGGTTCGACAGGTTCGCCCTGAAGCTTTCTTT. Translation: CAWVRQVRPEAFF.

This clone was observed a handful of times. This rearrangement joins TRBV5-1 to TRBJ2-7, with D possibly matching TRBD2 (6 bases). Germline V gene sequence: CDR1 SGHRS, CDR2 YFSETQ. CDR3 length equals 14 residues. V was shortened by 0 bases and J by 1 base, with 8 bases between the two germline ends. The CDR3 sequence is CASSLGRGSYEQYF. As DNA, the CDR3 is TGCGCCAGCAGCTTGGGGCGGGGTTCCTACGAGCAGTACTTC.

V gene TRBV4-2 combines with J gene TRBJ2-3, with 8 bases that match TRBD2. The length of the CDR3 is 16 residues. CDR1 and CDR2 from the germline V gene are LGHNA and YNFKEQ. Trimming removed 4 bases from V and 4 bases from J; junction bases left unmatched: 10. In DNA, the CDR3 is TGTGCCAGCAGCCCCCATTCCAGCGGGGGCCCAGATACGCAGTATTTT. It codes for CASSPHSSGGPDTQYF.

The chain employs TRBV27 and TRBJ2-5; D unclear. Trimming cost V 4 bases and J 4 bases, with 4 bases left between them. The CDR3 covers 11 residues. Germline lookup yields CDR1 MNHEY and CDR2 SMNVEV (reference sequence). This CDR3 is CASSWAETQYF. The DNA for the CDR3 is TGTGCCAGCAGTTGGGCAGAGACCCAGTACTTC.

This clone was observed many times. This rearrangement joins TRBV11-2 to TRBJ2-1, with D possibly being TRBD1 (6 bases). CDR3 length: 15 residues. V was shortened by 5 bases and J by 3 bases, with 14 bases between the two germline ends. CDR1 is SGHAT and CDR2 is FQNNGV in the germline V gene. In DNA form, the CDR3 reads TGTGCCAGCAGCCGGACAGCCCAAAACTACAATGAGCAGTTCTTC. The encoded protein is CASSRTAQNYNEQFF.

This clone occurred a few times. CDR3 sequence reads: CSVLSGNSYNEQFF. Here the CDR3 DNA reads TGCAGCGTTCTTAGCGGGAACTCCTACAATGAGCAGTTCTTC. The chain has TRBV29-1 and TRBJ2-1; 8 bases are shared with TRBD2. This CDR3 region has 14 residues. Germline CDR1 SQVTM, CDR2 ANQGSEA. The J segment lost 0 bases and the V segment lost 5 bases, leaving 3 bases of the junction unmatched.

This clone occurred many times. The chain has TRBV5-4 and TRBJ2-7; D gene unclear. CDR1 and CDR2 from the germline V gene are SGHNT and YYREEE (reference sequence). CDR3 length: 15 amino acids. V lost 0 bases and J 0 bases, leaving 10 bases between the germline ends. Here the CDR3 DNA reads TGTGCCAGCAGCTTGGGCGGTGAGAGCTCCTACGAGCAGTACTTC. The encoded protein is CASSLGGESSYEQYF.

This chain joins TRBV19 and TRBJ1-5; 7 bases are a match to TRBD1. This CDR3 comprises 13 residues. Germline trimming cut 5 bases from V and 5 bases from J; bases unmatched to any gene: 3. The germline V gene encodes CDR1 LNHDA and CDR2 SQIVND (reference sequence). CDR3 sequence reads: CASSSQGDQPQHF. CDR3 nucleotides: TGTGCCAGTAGTTCCCAGGGGGATCAGCCCCAGCATTTT.

This clone occurred many times. The chain has TRBV28 and TRBJ2-7, with D tentatively TRBD1 (6 bases). This CDR3 comprises 14 residues. V lost 5 bases, J lost 2 bases, and 13 bases lay in between. Germline loops: CDR1 MDHEN, CDR2 SYDVKM. This CDR3 is CASSLQGVTYEQYF. As DNA, the CDR3 is TGTGCCAGCAGTCTACAGGGAGTCACCTACGAGCAGTACTTC.

V and J are TRBV7-8 and TRBJ2-2, with TRBD1 matching 7 bases. The CDR3 has 15 amino acids. Germline trimming cut 5 bases from V and 7 bases from J; bases unmatched to any gene: 10. CDR1 and CDR2 (germline): SGHVS, FQNEAQ. In DNA, the CDR3 is TGTGCCAGCAGCCTAAAGGGGGCGCGAGGCGGGGAGCTGTTTTTT. It encodes CASSLKGARGGELFF.

V gene TRBV18 combines with J gene TRBJ2-7; weak D call: TRBD2 (6 bases). The CDR3 extends over 14 amino acids. Trimming took 2 bases from V and 4 from J, leaving 12 bases between them. Looked up from germline, CDR1 is KGHSH and CDR2 is LQKENI. CDR3 amino acids: CASSPVEGRYEQYF. CDR3 in DNA: TGTGCCAGCTCACCAGTGGAGGGGAGGTACGAGCAGTACTTC.

The chain combines TRBV2 with TRBJ2-2; D not resolved. There are 13 residues in the CDR3. Trimming took 4 bases from V and 5 from J, leaving 8 bases between them. Germline assignment: CDR1 SNHLY and CDR2 FYNNEI. The chain's CDR3 is CASSVSKTGELFF. Here the CDR3 DNA reads TGTGCCAGCAGTGTTAGTAAGACCGGGGAGCTGTTTTTT.

In regard to this clone: At the DNA level, this CDR3 is encoded by other sequences in the same sample as well. V is TRBV6-1 and J is TRBJ2-5; 10 nucleotides agree with TRBD2. The J segment lost 1 base and the V segment lost 4 bases, leaving 0 bases of the junction unmatched. The CDR3 sequence is 14 residues long. Germline V gene data show CDR1 as MNHNS and CDR2 as SASEGT. CDR3 coding DNA: TGTGCCAGCAGTGGACTAGCGGGCCAAGAGACCCAGTACTTC. This codes for CASSGLAGQETQYF.

The chain carries TRBV7-2 and TRBJ2-3; TRBD1 aligns across 12 bases. The V gene end was trimmed by 7 bases and the J gene end by 8 bases; junction bases not matched to a gene: 13. Germline loops: CDR1 SGHTA, CDR2 FQGNSA. The CDR3 consists of 16 residues. This CDR3 reads CASTTGQGAGSGTQYF. As DNA, the CDR3 is TGTGCCAGCACCACGGGACAGGGGGCGGGAAGTGGTACGCAGTATTTT. Based on the CDR3 plus reference TRBV7-2 and TRBJ2-3, the full variable domain is GAGVSQSPSNKVTEKGKDVELRCDPISGHTALYWYRQSLGQGLEFLIYFQGNSAPDKSGLPSDRFSAERTGGSVSTLTIQRTQQEDSAVYLCASTTGQGAGSGTQYFGPGTRLTVL.

This chain uses TRBV6-1 with TRBJ2-7, with a possible D match to TRBD1 (6 bases). Germline V CDR1 and CDR2: MNHNS, SASEGT. V was pared by 1 base and J by 6 bases, with 16 bases between. This CDR3 has 15 amino acids. The CDR3 DNA is TGTGCCAGCAGTGAAGTCAGAACAGGGATATCCGAGCAGTACTTC. Translated, it gives CASSEVRTGISEQYF.